This T cell receptor (beta chain) comes out of a study of T cells after yellow fever vaccination. At the level of the study: Preparation used SMART-Seq v4 Ultra Low Input for the low-cell-number fractions.

A universal primer site and UMIs were added as TCR cDNA was made by 5'RACE template switching. MiXCR was run by TCRdb on the 5' RACE reads, yielding one entry per CDR3 protein. The profile shows some 600,000 distinct CDR3 sequences, less than 20% of them singletons. Findings and caveats of the study: Peaking faster, on day 5 versus 15, the secondary response was nonetheless weaker. Most primary-vaccination clones recurred post-booster (nearly 98% CD4, over 70% CD8).

Of note for this clonotype: No antigen is known for it.

The V segment lost 0 bases and the J segment 7 bases; nucleotides outside the gene matches: 7. Germline CDR1 is ENHRY and CDR2 is SYGVKD. CDR3 size: 16 residues. V gene TRBV10-3 combines with J gene TRBJ2-2; 8 nucleotides agree with TRBD1. The material sequenced was PBMCs, taken 4 to 5 days after the first yellow fever vaccination. This clonotype was sampled from a man aged 18 to 35 who received the YFV17D yellow fever vaccine. As DNA, the CDR3 is TGTGCCATCAGTGAGTCGATGGCAGGGGGCGGCGGGGAGCTGTTTTTT. Protein product: CAISESMAGGGGELFF.